These 8 T cell receptor beta chains came from one sample sequenced in a study of regulatory T cells in long-lasting Graves disease. In building TCR beta libraries, iRepertoire HTBI primers were used together with Arm-PCR of CDR3 regions. TCRdb recomputed calls from the multiplex PCR reads with MiXCR, one row per CDR3 protein. The data show 700,000 or so distinct CDR3 sequences, with around 30% seen just once and about 40% held by the top ten. Indicated time point: persistent/refractory GD, antithyroid drugs over 5 years with positive TRAb. Construction of the TCR library relied on RNA isolated from PBMCs. Sample: peripheral blood mononuclear cells (PBMCs), taken when the disease was refractory, from a patient treated with antithyroid drugs. The receptors stem from a female donor with Graves disease.

Only a few counts were recorded for this clonotype. The V and J genes are TRBV15 and TRBJ1-5, with D unresolved. The V and J ends lost 1 base and 0 bases respectively, with 16 bases between them. CDR1 and CDR2 from the germline V gene are LNHNV and YYDKDF (reference sequence). This CDR3 spans 18 amino acids. The CDR3 DNA follows: TGTGCCACCAGCAGAGCCATTAAGGGTGAAAGTAGCAATCAGCCCCAGCATTTT. Residues: CATSRAIKGESSNQPQHF.

The gene calls are TRBV5-6 and TRBJ1-4; D not resolved. In germline, CDR1 is SGHDT, CDR2 YYEEEE. The CDR3 has 14 residues. Trimming took 2 bases from V and 4 from J, leaving 9 bases between them. The CDR3 DNA sequence: TGTGCCAGCAGCTTAGCACAGTTTAATGAAAAACTGTTTTTT. Protein: CASSLAQFNEKLFF.

The chain links TRBV10-3 to TRBJ1-1; a weak D match, TRBD1 (6 bases). V dropped 4 bases and J dropped 10 bases, with 19 bases sitting between them. The CDR3 has 14 residues. CDR1 is ENHRY and CDR2 is SYGVKD in the germline V gene. The CDR3, as DNA: TGTGCCATCAGTGTCGAGGGGGGTCGAATGAGAGCTTTCTTT. Encoded protein: CAISVEGGRMRAFF.

This chain uses TRBV6-2 or TRBV6-3 with TRBJ1-2; no firm D call. Germline CDR1 is MNHEY and CDR2 is SVGEGT. V lost 6 bases, J lost 2 bases, and 19 bases lay in between. The CDR3 has 16 amino acids. The CDR3 DNA sequence: TGTGCCAGCAGCAACGGGGTAGAGGGTCCGAACTATGGCTACACCTTC. Translated, it gives CASSNGVEGPNYGYTF.

J is TRBJ2-7 and V is TRBV29-1; D gene unclear. Germline CDR1 is SQVTM and CDR2 is ANQGSEA. There are 13 residues in the CDR3. V dropped 3 bases and J dropped 0 bases, with 9 bases sitting between them. Here the CDR3 DNA reads TGCAGCGTTGATAGGCAGACCTCCTACGAGCAGTACTTC. Protein sequence: CSVDRQTSYEQYF.

This chain joins TRBV29-1 and TRBJ1-4; D possibly corresponds to TRBD1 (5 bases). V gave up 6 bases and J gave up 6 bases, with 14 bases separating them. Germline V gene sequence: CDR1 SQVTM, CDR2 ANQGSEA. The length of the CDR3 is 13 residues. This CDR3 is CSVTGTDYEKLFF. The CDR3 DNA is TGCAGCGTGACCGGGACTGATTATGAAAAACTGTTTTTT.

This clonotype was counted ten times or more. V usage is TRBV28 and J usage is TRBJ1-2; perhaps TRBD1 as D (6 bases). Germline V gives CDR1 MDHEN, CDR2 SYDVKM. The length of the CDR3 is 13 residues. V lost 6 bases, J lost 2 bases, and 10 bases lay in between. In DNA form, the CDR3 reads TGTGCCAGCAGCGCCACAGGGAACTATGGCTACACCTTC. It yields the protein CASSATGNYGYTF.

This clonotype has just a few counts. The rearrangement links TRBV5-1 to TRBJ1-2, with TRBD1 matching 7 bases. From germline, CDR1 is SGHRS and CDR2 YFSETQ. The junction had 5 bases not matched to a gene; V was cut back by 1 base and J by 2 bases. This CDR3 region has 15 residues. This CDR3 reads CASSLTGQVNYGYTF. Written as DNA, the CDR3 is TGCGCCAGCAGCTTGACCGGACAGGTGAACTATGGCTACACCTTC.